This T cell receptor (beta chain) was obtained from a study of blood T cell repertoires in COVID-19. Overall study: Some COVID-19 samples were acute and others convalescent; all came from the United States, Italy and Spain. PBMCs, B-cell-depleted T cells, or T cells provided the cDNA or gDNA that made up the material.

J gave up 1 base and V 4 bases, and 9 bases lay outside the gene matches. The CDR3 loop spans 16 amino acids. Looked up from germline, CDR1 is LGHDT and CDR2 is YNNKEL (reference sequence). Methods used by the authors: Estimation of nucleated cell counts relied on the amplification of reference gene primers. Assay: immunoSEQ multiplex PCR; the TCRdb copy retains only in-frame clones and omits some. V, J and clone size were drawn from that table, and D and trimming were deduced from the DNA. This sample carries 200,000 or so clones, 86% of them seen once, and the ten largest clones take 0.65% to 0.95%.

V is TRBV3-1 (or the pseudogene TRBV3-2) and J is TRBJ2-7, with 8 bases that match TRBD2. The TCR sequence derives from an older woman with acute or convalescent COVID-19. The sequenced material came from peripheral blood. DNA for the CDR3: TGTGCCAGCAGCCGAGGACTAGCATCAAGTTCCTACGAGCAGTACTTC. It specifies CASSRGLASSSYEQYF.